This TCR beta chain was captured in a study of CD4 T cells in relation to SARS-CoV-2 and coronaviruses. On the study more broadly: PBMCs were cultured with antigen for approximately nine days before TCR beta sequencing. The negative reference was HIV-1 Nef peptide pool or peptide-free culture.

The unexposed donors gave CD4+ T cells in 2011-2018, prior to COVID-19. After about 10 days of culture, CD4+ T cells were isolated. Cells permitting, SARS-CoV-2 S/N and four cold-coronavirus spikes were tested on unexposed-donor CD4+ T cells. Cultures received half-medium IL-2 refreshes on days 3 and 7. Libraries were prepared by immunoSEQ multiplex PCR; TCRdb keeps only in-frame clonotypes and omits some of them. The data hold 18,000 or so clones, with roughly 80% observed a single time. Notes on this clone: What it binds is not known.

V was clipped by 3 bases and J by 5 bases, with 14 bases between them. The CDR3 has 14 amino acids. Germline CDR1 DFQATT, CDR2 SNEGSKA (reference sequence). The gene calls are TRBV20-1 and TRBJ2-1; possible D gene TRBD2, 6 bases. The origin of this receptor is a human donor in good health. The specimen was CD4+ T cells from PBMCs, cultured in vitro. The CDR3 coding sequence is TGCAGTGCTAGTCTTGGAGGGGACCACAATGAGCAGTTCTTC. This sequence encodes CSASLGGDHNEQFF.